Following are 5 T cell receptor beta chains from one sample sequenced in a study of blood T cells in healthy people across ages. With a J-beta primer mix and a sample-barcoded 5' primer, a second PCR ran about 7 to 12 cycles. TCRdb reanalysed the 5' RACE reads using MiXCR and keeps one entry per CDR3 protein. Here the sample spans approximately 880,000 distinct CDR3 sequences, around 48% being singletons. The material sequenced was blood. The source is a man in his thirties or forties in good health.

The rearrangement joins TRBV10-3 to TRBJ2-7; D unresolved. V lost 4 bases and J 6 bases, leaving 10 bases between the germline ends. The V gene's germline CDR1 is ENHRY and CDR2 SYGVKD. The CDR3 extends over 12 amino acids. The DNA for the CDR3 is TGTGCCATCAGTGGGCTTCCCGGCGAGCAGTACTTC. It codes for CAISGLPGEQYF.

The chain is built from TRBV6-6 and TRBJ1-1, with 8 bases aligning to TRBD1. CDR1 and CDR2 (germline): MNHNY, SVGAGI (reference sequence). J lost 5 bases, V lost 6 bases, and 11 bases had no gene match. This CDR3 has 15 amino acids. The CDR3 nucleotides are TGTGCCAGCAGAGAGCACAGGGGGAAGGATACTGAAGCTTTCTTT. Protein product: CASREHRGKDTEAFF.

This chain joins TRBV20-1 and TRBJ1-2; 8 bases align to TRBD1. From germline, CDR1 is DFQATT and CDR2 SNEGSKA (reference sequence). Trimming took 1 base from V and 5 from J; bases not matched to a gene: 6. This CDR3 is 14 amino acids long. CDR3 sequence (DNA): TGCAGTGCTAGAGTACAGGGGGGGAGATATGGCTACACCTTC. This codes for CSARVQGGRYGYTF.

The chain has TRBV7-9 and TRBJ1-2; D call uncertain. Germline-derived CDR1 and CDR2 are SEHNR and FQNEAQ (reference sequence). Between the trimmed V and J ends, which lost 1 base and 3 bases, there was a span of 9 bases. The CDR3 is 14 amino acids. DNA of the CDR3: TGTGCCAGCAGCTTAGACACAAATTACTATGGCTACACCTTC. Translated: CASSLDTNYYGYTF.

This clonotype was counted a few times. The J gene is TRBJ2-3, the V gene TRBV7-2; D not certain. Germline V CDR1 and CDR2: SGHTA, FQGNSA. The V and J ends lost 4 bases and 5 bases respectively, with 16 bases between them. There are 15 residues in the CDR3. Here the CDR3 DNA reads TGTGCCAGCAGCTCCGTTGGGTTGTTTATAGATACGCAGTATTTT. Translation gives CASSSVGLFIDTQYF.